Following are 28 T cell receptor beta chains from one sample sequenced in a study of regulatory T cells in long-lasting Graves disease. The TCR library was made from RNA extracted from PBMCs. TCRdb redid the calling of the reads with MiXCR, one entry per CDR3 protein. The repertoire includes several hundred distinct CDR3 sequences, just over 85% of them detected once, and roughly 10% sits in the top ten. The source was peripheral blood mononuclear cells (PBMCs), collected with antithyroid drug treatment, in newly diagnosed or persistent Graves disease (not recorded which). These TCRs come from a man between 18 and 35 years old with Graves disease.

The chain joins TRBV19 to TRBJ1-1, with a possible D match to TRBD1 (6 bases). Trimming left V 6 bases short and J 1 base short, with 12 bases between. Germline V gene sequence: CDR1 LNHDA, CDR2 SQIVND (reference sequence). The CDR3 has 14 amino acids. The CDR3 nucleotides are TGTGCCAGTAGCCTACAGGGCGGGAACACTGAAGCTTTCTTT. This translates into CASSLQGGNTEAFF.

J is TRBJ2-7 and V is TRBV19; D is uncertain. Germline V gene lookup returns CDR1 LNHDA and CDR2 SQIVND (reference sequence). The CDR3 extends over 13 amino acids. V was pared by 3 bases and J by 2 bases, with 8 bases between. This CDR3 is CASSIQATYEQYF. The CDR3 DNA reads as TGTGCCAGTAGTATCCAGGCCACCTACGAGCAGTACTTC.

J is TRBJ2-3 and V is TRBV20-1, with 9 bases matching TRBD2. Looked up from germline, CDR1 is DFQATT and CDR2 is SNEGSKA (reference sequence). The CDR3 is made up of 15 amino acids. Unmatched junction bases numbered 7, after V lost 3 bases and J lost 3 bases. CDR3 protein: CSASLQREATDTQYF. CDR3 nucleotides: TGCAGTGCTAGTCTCCAGCGGGAGGCGACAGATACGCAGTATTTT.

The J gene is TRBJ1-5, the V gene TRBV28; possible D gene TRBD1, 6 bases. The CDR3 length is 15 residues. Per germline, CDR1 MDHEN and CDR2 SYDVKM. Trimming cost V 2 bases and J 6 bases, with 14 bases left between them. The CDR3 sequence is CASSLNAGEGQPQHF. Written as DNA, the CDR3 is TGTGCCAGCAGTTTAAACGCAGGGGAGGGTCAGCCCCAGCATTTT.

The genes are TRBV5-5 and TRBJ1-2; D gene ambiguous. CDR1 and CDR2 from the germline V gene are SGHKS and YYEKEE (reference sequence). The CDR3 totals 13 residues. The germline V and J ends were trimmed by 0 bases and 7 bases, with 10 bases remaining between them. CDR3 region: CASSLVGIPGYTF. The CDR3 nucleotides read TGTGCCAGCAGCTTGGTCGGCATCCCTGGCTACACCTTC.

This chain uses TRBV30 with TRBJ2-1; 8 bases are shared with TRBD2. This CDR3 is built from 11 residues. The V segment lost 6 bases and the J segment 12 bases; nucleotides outside the gene matches: 7. Germline loops: CDR1 GTSNPN, CDR2 SVGIG (reference sequence). This CDR3 is CACSSLAGQFF. DNA of the CDR3: TGTGCCTGTTCATCTCTAGCGGGGCAGTTCTTC.

The genes are TRBV30 and TRBJ2-7; weak D call: TRBD1 (5 bases). Germline assignment: CDR1 GTSNPN and CDR2 SVGIG (reference sequence). V was pared by 0 bases and J by 0 bases, with 6 bases between. This CDR3 is 13 amino acids long. The CDR3 reads CAWSVDSSYEQYF. CDR3 coding DNA: TGTGCCTGGAGTGTCGACAGCTCCTACGAGCAGTACTTC.

The rearrangement links TRBV4-1 to TRBJ2-1, with a tentative D call TRBD2 (6 bases). The CDR3 is made up of 17 amino acids. The germline V gene encodes CDR1 MGHRA and CDR2 YSYEKL. Trimming removed 3 bases from V and 0 bases from J, with 15 bases in between. CDR3 sequence (DNA): TGCGCCAGCAGCCAGCCCCGACTAGTCCGCTCCTACAATGAGCAGTTCTTC. It specifies CASSQPRLVRSYNEQFF.

The V and J genes are TRBV5-6 and TRBJ2-3; TRBD2 matches 11 bases. The CDR3 extends over 15 amino acids. Per the germline V gene, CDR1 is SGHDT and CDR2 is YYEEEE. With V trimmed by 9 bases and J by 7 bases, 13 bases remained unmatched. The chain's CDR3 is CATGLLAGGGNTQYF. Here the CDR3 DNA reads TGTGCCACCGGATTGCTAGCGGGAGGAGGAAATACGCAGTATTTT.

This clonotype is a singleton in its sample. The gene calls are TRBV5-1 and TRBJ2-3; TRBD2 matches 14 bases. This CDR3 has 16 amino acids. Germline V gene data show CDR1 as SGHRS and CDR2 as YFSETQ. The J segment lost 6 bases and the V segment lost 4 bases, leaving 7 bases of the junction unmatched. CDR3 sequence (DNA): TGCGCCAGCAGCCCCGGGACTAGCGGGAGTCTGGATACGCAGTATTTT. Translated: CASSPGTSGSLDTQYF.

V gene TRBV21-1 combines with J gene TRBJ2-3; the table names TRBD1, a call not compared with the DNA. TRBV21-1 is labeled a pseudogene. This CDR3 is 17 amino acids long. This chain's CDR3 is CASYRRGRTGMRNTQYF. As DNA, the CDR3 is TGTGCCAGCTACCGTAGGGGTCGGACAGGGATGAGAAATACGCAGTATTTT.

The chain recombines TRBV4-1 with TRBJ2-7; 7 bases align to TRBD1. V trimming: 2 bases; J trimming: 3 bases; junction bases outside the gene matches: 1. The V gene's germline CDR1 is MGHRA and CDR2 YSYEKL. The length of the CDR3 is 13 residues. CDR3 loop: CASSQRTGYEQYF. In DNA, the CDR3 is TGCGCCAGCAGCCAACGGACAGGCTACGAGCAGTACTTC.

This chain links TRBV20-1 with TRBJ1-5, with 10 bases fitting TRBD1. The CDR3 covers 16 residues. Losses at the gene ends were 6 bases for V and 7 bases for J; bases not matched to a gene: 15. CDR1 and CDR2 from the germline V gene are DFQATT and SNEGSKA (reference sequence). The CDR3 coding sequence is TGCAGTGCCATCCGGGACAGGGGTCCGGTCAGCCAGCCCCAGCATTTT. Its protein product is CSAIRDRGPVSQPQHF.

The chain carries TRBV28 and TRBJ2-7; TRBD2 agrees at 10 bases. V shed 1 base and J 7 bases; nucleotides not matched to a gene: 4. Germline V CDR1 and CDR2: MDHEN, SYDVKM. This CDR3 is 14 amino acids long. CDR3 DNA: TGTGCCAGCAGTTTATTCGGGACTAGCGAGGAGCAGTACTTC. Residues: CASSLFGTSEEQYF.

The rearrangement joins TRBV11-2 to TRBJ2-3; TRBD1 agrees at 8 bases. The V and J ends lost 0 bases and 4 bases, in that order; junction bases with no gene match: 9. The germline gives CDR1 SGHAT, CDR2 FQNNGV. This CDR3 region has 17 residues. The CDR3 spells CASSLDGQGSRADTQYF. The CDR3 DNA reads TGTGCCAGCAGCTTAGACGGACAGGGCAGTCGTGCAGATACGCAGTATTTT. The variable domain in full, completed from reference TRBV11-2 and TRBJ2-3, reads EAGVAQSPRYKIIEKRQSVAFWCNPISGHATLYWYQQILGQGPKLLIQFQNNGVVDDSQLPKDRFSAERLKGVDSTLKIQPAKLEDSAVYLCASSLDGQGSRADTQYFGPGTRLTVL.

This clonotype appeared a single time. The V call is TRBV9, the J call TRBJ2-3, with 10 bases matching TRBD2. Germline CDR1 reads SGDLS; CDR2 reads YYNGEE. The J segment lost 4 bases and the V segment lost 2 bases, leaving 4 bases of the junction unmatched. This CDR3 is 15 amino acids long. The CDR3 sequence: CASSVAGTSADTQYF. The CDR3 region has the DNA TGTGCCAGCAGCGTTGCCGGGACTAGCGCAGATACGCAGTATTTT.

CDR3: CASSLQGQGSTDTQYF. The CDR3 coding sequence is TGTGCCAGCAGTCTCCAGGGACAGGGGAGCACAGATACGCAGTATTTT. The chain couples TRBV11-1 to TRBJ2-3; 10 bases line up with TRBD1. The junction had 6 bases not matched to a gene; V was cut back by 6 bases and J by 0 bases. The length of the CDR3 is 16 residues. Germline CDR1 and CDR2: SGHAT and FQDESV (reference sequence). The full variable domain, in which reference TRBV11-1 and TRBJ2-3 provide the parts outside the CDR3, is EAEVAQSPRYKITEKSQAVAFWCDPISGHATLYWYRQILGQGPELLVQFQDESVVDDSQLPKDRFSAERLKGVDSTLKIQPAELGDSAMYLCASSLQGQGSTDTQYFGPGTRLTVL.

This clonotype was seen once. V usage is TRBV12-3 or TRBV12-4 and J usage is TRBJ1-4, with D perhaps TRBD1 (5 bases). This CDR3 region has 16 residues. V lost 4 bases and J 6 bases, leaving 18 bases between the germline ends. DNA for the CDR3: TGTGCCAGCAGTTCCCTAGACCGGGACCCTTATGAAAAACTGTTTTTT. Amino acids: CASSSLDRDPYEKLFF.

The chain uses TRBV28 and TRBJ2-1, with 9 bases matching TRBD1. Trimming removed 7 bases from V and 7 bases from J; junction bases left unmatched: 20. This CDR3 contains 18 residues. Germline assignment: CDR1 MDHEN and CDR2 SYDVKM. CDR3 sequence (DNA): TGTGCCAGCATCCCGGGACAGGGTACCATACATCCGTTGAATGAGCAGTTCTTC. Translation: CASIPGQGTIHPLNEQFF.

J is TRBJ1-3 and V is TRBV5-1; D possibly corresponds to TRBD1 (6 bases). Trimming shortened V by 9 bases and J by 2 bases, and 15 bases separated the two germline ends. Germline CDR1 is SGHRS and CDR2 is YFSETQ. The CDR3 runs 14 residues. The CDR3 sequence: CATDRDTPGNTIYF. The CDR3 DNA is TGCGCCACTGACCGGGACACCCCTGGAAACACCATATATTTT. Full variable domain (missing parts from reference TRBV5-1 and TRBJ1-3): KAGVTQTPRYLIKTRGQQVTLSCSPISGHRSVSWYQQTPGQGLQFLFEYFSETQRNKGNFPGRFSGRQFSNSRSEMNVSTLELGDSALYLCATDRDTPGNTIYFGEGSWLTVV.

The chain recombines TRBV6-1 with TRBJ2-7, with 11 bases matching TRBD2. In germline, CDR1 is MNHNS, CDR2 SASEGT. The junction had 2 bases not matched to a gene; V was cut back by 4 bases and J by 3 bases. There are 14 residues in the CDR3. CDR3 sequence: CASSVAGGGYEQYF. CDR3 nucleotides: TGTGCCAGCAGTGTAGCGGGAGGGGGCTACGAGCAGTACTTC.

The V call is TRBV10-3, the J call TRBJ1-1; the D is unclear. This CDR3 comprises 13 residues. Germline V CDR1 and CDR2: ENHRY, SYGVKD. The V gene lost 4 bases and the J gene lost 1 base, with 7 bases spanning the gap. In DNA, the CDR3 is TGTGCCATCAGTGCCGGGAGGAACACTGAAGCTTTCTTT. It yields the protein CAISAGRNTEAFF.

The chain joins TRBV6-5 to TRBJ1-1; maybe TRBD1 (5 bases). V was trimmed by 0 bases and J by 0 bases, leaving 14 bases between them. This CDR3 has 17 amino acids. Germline V gene data show CDR1 as MNHEY and CDR2 as SVGAGI. CDR3 sequence reads: CASSYSWGDFLNTEAFF. Here the CDR3 DNA reads TGTGCCAGCAGTTACTCTTGGGGGGATTTTCTGAACACTGAAGCTTTCTTT.

V gene TRBV10-3 combines with J gene TRBJ2-7; 8 nucleotides line up with TRBD2. V shed 3 bases and J 2 bases; nucleotides not matched to a gene: 9. Germline V gene lookup returns CDR1 ENHRY and CDR2 SYGVKD. The CDR3 totals 16 residues. In nucleotides, the CDR3 is TGTGCCATCAGTGACCCCGGACTAGCTGTACCCTACGAGCAGTACTTC. This gives the protein CAISDPGLAVPYEQYF.

The rearrangement joins TRBV11-2 to TRBJ2-1, with 8 positions matching TRBD2. The CDR3 has 15 residues. V was pared by 5 bases and J by 8 bases, with 11 bases of the junction left unmatched. The germline gives CDR1 SGHAT, CDR2 FQNNGV. CDR3 residues: CASSRPQAGVDEQFF. The CDR3 DNA reads as TGTGCCAGCAGCCGACCCCAAGCGGGAGTGGATGAGCAGTTCTTC.

The chain uses TRBV7-9 and TRBJ2-1, with 7 bases aligning to TRBD1. Germline trimming cut 2 bases from V and 7 bases from J; bases unmatched to any gene: 8. Germline V gene sequence: CDR1 SEHNR, CDR2 FQNEAQ (reference sequence). The CDR3 spans 15 residues. This CDR3 is CASSLTRGTENEQFF. Written as DNA, the CDR3 is TGTGCCAGCAGCTTAACCAGGGGGACAGAGAATGAGCAGTTCTTC.

The V and J genes are TRBV12-3 or TRBV12-4 and TRBJ2-3, with unresolved D. The V and J ends lost 6 bases and 6 bases respectively, with 10 bases between them. The CDR3 runs 12 residues. CDR3 sequence (DNA): TGTGCCAGCAGCCCAGTGGGGGATACGCAGTATTTT. It encodes CASSPVGDTQYF.

This clonotype is judged hyperexpanded. The chain employs TRBV28 and TRBJ2-2, with D hard to call. Germline V gives CDR1 MDHEN, CDR2 SYDVKM. With 5 bases removed from V and 7 bases from J, the gap between germline ends came to 5 bases. The CDR3 is made up of 11 amino acids. The CDR3 nucleotides read TGTGCCAGCAGTCGTGACGGGGAGCTGTTTTTT. Translated: CASSRDGELFF.